A single sample gave rise to the 18 T cell receptor beta chains below, sequenced in a study of shared clonotypes between healthy human individuals. Measured with immunoSEQ multiplex PCR; TCRdb has only the in-frame clones, and not every one. This sample carries about 730,000 clones, just under 75% of them seen once, and the ten largest clones take approximately 2%. What was sequenced was memory CD4+ T cells sorted from blood. Subset given: CD45RA-negative fraction. The receptor set was obtained from a woman under 40 in good health.

The genes are TRBV25-1 and TRBJ1-1, with 8 bases fitting TRBD1. The germline V gene has CDR1 MGHDK and CDR2 SYGVNS. J was trimmed by 3 bases and V by 5 bases; bases with no gene match: 5. The CDR3 is made up of 14 amino acids. DNA of the CDR3: TGTGCCAGCAGTCAGGGGGCGTACGACACTGAAGCTTTCTTT. Encoded protein: CASSQGAYDTEAFF.

This clone was picked up a small number of times. The genes are TRBV19 and TRBJ2-3; D ambiguous. Trimming shortened V by 4 bases and J by 1 base, and 9 bases separated the two germline ends. CDR1 and CDR2 (germline): LNHDA, SQIVND (reference sequence). This CDR3 comprises 14 residues. This CDR3 is CASSTIDGTDTQYF. The CDR3, as DNA: TGTGCCAGTAGTACAATAGACGGCACAGATACGCAGTATTTT. The full variable domain, its missing parts supplied by reference TRBV19 and TRBJ2-3, is DGGITQSPKYLFRKEGQNVTLSCEQNLNHDAMYWYRQDPGQGLRLIYYSQIVNDFQKGDIAEGYSVSREKKESFPLTVTSAQKNPTAFYLCASSTIDGTDTQYFGPGTRLTVL.

The V and J genes are TRBV7-2 and TRBJ2-7; D may be TRBD2 (5 bases). The CDR3 covers 13 residues. CDR1 and CDR2 (germline): SGHTA, FQGNSA. Between the trimmed V and J ends, which lost 4 bases and 2 bases, there was a span of 9 bases. The CDR3 spells CASSSQAAYEQYF. Written as DNA, the CDR3 is TGTGCCAGCAGCTCCCAAGCGGCCTACGAGCAGTACTTC.

The chain has TRBV4-1 and TRBJ2-7; 7 bases line up with TRBD2. The germline CDR1 and CDR2 sequences are MGHRA and YSYEKL. The CDR3 consists of 14 residues. The V gene end was trimmed by 4 bases and the J gene end by 12 bases; junction bases not matched to a gene: 15. The CDR3 spells CASSPMERGMRRYF. CDR3 sequence (DNA): TGCGCCAGCAGCCCGATGGAGCGGGGTATGAGGCGGTACTTC.

There are many counts of this clone. The chain combines TRBV10-3 with TRBJ2-4; D perhaps matches TRBD1 (5 bases). This CDR3 has 14 residues. Trimming took 4 bases from V and 5 from J, leaving 12 bases between them. Germline loops: CDR1 ENHRY, CDR2 SYGVKD. The CDR3 is CAISGGLTQNIQYF. In DNA form, the CDR3 reads TGTGCCATCAGTGGGGGCCTGACCCAAAACATTCAGTACTTC.

The V and J genes are TRBV7-8 and TRBJ1-5; D is unclear. CDR3 length: 13 amino acids. Germline CDR1 and CDR2: SGHVS and FQNEAQ. Trimming left V 4 bases short and J 7 bases short, with 11 bases between. As DNA, the CDR3 is TGTGCCAGCAGCTCCTCTTCGTCCCAGCCCCAGCATTTT. Translation gives CASSSSSSQPQHF.

J is TRBJ2-5 and V is TRBV5-4; tentative D call: TRBD1 (5 bases). The CDR3 extends over 15 amino acids. V dropped 1 base and J dropped 1 base, with 11 bases sitting between them. Per the germline V gene, CDR1 is SGHNT and CDR2 is YYREEE (reference sequence). CDR3 amino acids: CASSLSLGAQETQYF. CDR3 nucleotide sequence: TGTGCCAGCAGCTTGTCCCTTGGGGCCCAAGAGACCCAGTACTTC.

The J gene is TRBJ2-1, the V gene TRBV19; no definite D call. Germline assignment: CDR1 LNHDA and CDR2 SQIVND (reference sequence). V gave up 1 base and J gave up 0 bases, with 10 bases separating them. The CDR3 consists of 16 residues. The CDR3 loop is CASSIGRVSSYNEQFF. The DNA for the CDR3 is TGTGCCAGTAGTATAGGTAGGGTGAGCTCCTACAATGAGCAGTTCTTC.

The V call is TRBV7-2, the J call TRBJ2-5; D is perhaps TRBD2 (6 bases). The CDR3 spans 15 residues. From germline, CDR1 is SGHTA and CDR2 FQGNSA. Trimming cost V 2 bases and J 5 bases, with 15 bases left between them. For the CDR3, the DNA is TGTGCCAGCAGCTTATCGGCGGGATCCATTGAGACCCAGTACTTC. This encodes CASSLSAGSIETQYF.

This clone has only one observation. The DNA for the CDR3 is TGTGCCAGCAGCTTCCCCAGGGGGCCCACCTCTGGGGCCAACGTCCTGACTTTC. It encodes CASSFPRGPTSGANVLTF. J is TRBJ2-6 and V is TRBV9; TRBD1 matches at 8 bases. With 4 bases clipped from V and 0 bases from J, the junction kept 9 bases outside the gene matches. The CDR3 is 18 residues long. Germline V gives CDR1 SGDLS, CDR2 YYNGEE.

The chain carries TRBV25-1 and TRBJ2-3; TRBD1 matches at 8 bases. V gave up 2 bases and J gave up 7 bases; unmatched junction bases: 8. The CDR3 extends over 15 amino acids. The germline CDR1 and CDR2 sequences are MGHDK and SYGVNS. DNA for the CDR3: TGTGCCAGCAGTGAACCCGGGACAGGCGGATATACGCAGTATTTT. It codes for CASSEPGTGGYTQYF.

This chain links TRBV5-6 with TRBJ2-5; weak D call: TRBD1 (6 bases). The V end lost 4 bases, the J end lost 7 bases, and 20 bases lay between the germline ends. The germline V gene has CDR1 SGHDT and CDR2 YYEEEE. The CDR3 is 15 residues long. The CDR3 loop reads CASSPSYRVTRTQYF. CDR3 DNA: TGTGCCAGCAGCCCCTCCTACAGGGTAACTCGGACCCAGTACTTC. Full variable domain (remainder filled in from reference TRBV5-6 and TRBJ2-5): DAGVTQSPTHLIKTRGQQVTLRCSPKSGHDTVSWYQQALGQGPQFIFQYYEEEERQRGNFPDRFSGHQFPNYSSELNVNALLLGDSALYLCASSPSYRVTRTQYFGPGTRLLVL.

This chain links TRBV11-2 with TRBJ1-2; the D is unclear. Deletions cut 0 bases from V and 4 bases from J, with 12 bases between. The germline V gene encodes CDR1 SGHAT and CDR2 FQNNGV. This CDR3 comprises 15 residues. As DNA, the CDR3 is TGTGCCAGCAGCTTAGATCGGAAGGTTCCCTATGGCTACACCTTC. Translating gives CASSLDRKVPYGYTF.

The chain couples TRBV29-1 to TRBJ2-5; D is possibly TRBD2 (6 bases). This CDR3 region has 13 residues. Germline V CDR1 and CDR2: SQVTM, ANQGSEA. V was cut by 6 bases and J by 2 bases, with 13 bases left in between. The CDR3 spells CSVATRVQETQYF. For the CDR3, the DNA is TGCAGCGTCGCGACTAGGGTACAAGAGACCCAGTACTTC.

In this sample, this clone turned up many times. This chain connects TRBV19 to TRBJ2-1; the match to TRBD1 covers 8 bases. The CDR3 consists of 15 residues. Looked up from germline, CDR1 is LNHDA and CDR2 is SQIVND (reference sequence). Trimming removed 3 bases from V and 2 bases from J; junction bases left unmatched: 3. Here the CDR3 reads CASSMNRGAYNEQFF. CDR3 in DNA: TGTGCCAGTAGTATGAACAGGGGGGCCTACAATGAGCAGTTCTTC.

This rearrangement joins TRBV6-1 to TRBJ2-7, with 8 bases fitting TRBD1. Germline V gene data show CDR1 as MNHNS and CDR2 as SASEGT. The CDR3 has 17 amino acids. J lost 1 base, V lost 2 bases, and 10 bases had no gene match. The CDR3 DNA reads TGTGCCAGCAGTGAATCAAACAGGGGGTTGCGTTCCTACGAGCAGTACTTC. Encoded protein: CASSESNRGLRSYEQYF.

This clone was picked up one time. The chain has TRBV27 and TRBJ2-5, with 14 bases matching TRBD2. CDR3 size: 18 residues. CDR1 is MNHEY, CDR2 SMNVEV, per germline (reference sequence). J lost 3 bases, V lost 2 bases, and 8 bases had no gene match. The CDR3 nucleotides are TGTGCCAGCAGTTTAGCTCTTCCGGGACTAGCGGGAGAAGAGACCCAGTACTTC. Translation: CASSLALPGLAGEETQYF.

A few counts support this clone. The chain joins TRBV15 to TRBJ2-7, with 10 nucleotides matching TRBD1. The junction had 8 bases not matched to a gene; V was cut back by 5 bases and J by 7 bases. CDR3 length: 14 residues. Germline-derived CDR1 and CDR2 are LNHNV and YYDKDF (reference sequence). CDR3 nucleotides: TGTGCCACCAGCCCTGGACAGGGGGAGAGGGAGCAGTACTTC. This encodes CATSPGQGEREQYF.